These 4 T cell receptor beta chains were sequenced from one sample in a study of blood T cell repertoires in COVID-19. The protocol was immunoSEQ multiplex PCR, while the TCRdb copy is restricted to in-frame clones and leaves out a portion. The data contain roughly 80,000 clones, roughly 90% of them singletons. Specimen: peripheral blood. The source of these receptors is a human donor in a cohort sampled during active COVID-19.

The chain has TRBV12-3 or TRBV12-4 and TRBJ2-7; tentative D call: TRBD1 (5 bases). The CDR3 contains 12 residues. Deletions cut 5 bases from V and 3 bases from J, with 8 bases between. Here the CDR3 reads CASSPDSYEQYF. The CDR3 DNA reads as TGTGCCAGCAGTCCCGACAGCTACGAGCAGTACTTC.

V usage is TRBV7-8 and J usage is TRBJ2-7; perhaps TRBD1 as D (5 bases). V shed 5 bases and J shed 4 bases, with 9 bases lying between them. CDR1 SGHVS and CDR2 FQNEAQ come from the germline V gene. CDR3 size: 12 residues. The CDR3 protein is CASSIKGYEQYF. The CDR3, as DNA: TGTGCCAGCAGCATCAAGGGGTACGAGCAGTACTTC.

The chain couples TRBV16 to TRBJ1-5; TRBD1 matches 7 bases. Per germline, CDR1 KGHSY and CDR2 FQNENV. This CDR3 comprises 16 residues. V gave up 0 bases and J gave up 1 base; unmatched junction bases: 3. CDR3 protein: CASSQSGTASNQPQHF. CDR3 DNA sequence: TGTGCCAGCAGCCAATCCGGGACAGCAAGCAATCAGCCCCAGCATTTT.

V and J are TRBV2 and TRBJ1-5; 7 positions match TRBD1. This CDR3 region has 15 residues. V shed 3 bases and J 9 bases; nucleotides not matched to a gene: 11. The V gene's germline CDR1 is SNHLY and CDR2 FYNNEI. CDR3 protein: CASSDPRGEFVPQHF. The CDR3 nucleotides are TGTGCCAGCAGTGACCCCAGGGGGGAATTTGTGCCCCAGCATTTT.